This T cell receptor (beta chain) was identified in a study of shared clonotypes between healthy human individuals. The overall study: Per-donor plates numbered three CD4 naive, three CD4 memory, two CD8 naive and one CD8 memory.

Study-wide results and limits: Incomplete sequencing of sorted subsets was indicated by rarefaction despite large depth.

Only a few counts were recorded for this clone. Its antigen is unidentified. Into CD45RA+ naive and CD45RA-negative memory subsets, the CD4+ cells were split. With 2 bases clipped from V and 2 bases from J, the junction kept 9 bases outside the gene matches. Germline values: CDR1 GTSNPN, CDR2 SVGIG (reference sequence). The CDR3 length is 17 residues. In the original analysis: For the immunoSEQ data, sequences were junction-only without quality scores, so filtering differed. This table comes from immunoSEQ multiplex PCR, and its TCRdb copy is limited to in-frame clones, with some not included. From that table come the V and J calls and clone size; the DNA was used to work out D and trimming. The table lists over 2 million clones, 85% to 95% of them singletons.

This sequence was found in a man aged 18 to 29 in good health. Sequenced: naive CD4+ T cells sorted from blood. Sample subset: CD45RA+ positively selected. The J gene is TRBJ2-6, the V gene TRBV30; 7 positions agree with TRBD1. CDR3 nucleotide sequence: TGTGCCTGGAGTAGGGGGCGTACTTCCACTGGGGCCAACGTCCTGACTTTC. Translating it yields CAWSRGRTSTGANVLTF.